The clone carrying this T cell receptor (beta chain) was detected ten times or more. Its target is unknown. Primed by a sample-barcoded 5' primer and a J-beta primer mix, a second PCR proceeded for about 7 to 11 cycles. Each of the cDNA molecules was tagged by a template-switch adaptor with 12 random nucleotides. TCRdb independently ran MiXCR on the 5' RACE reads; one entry per CDR3 protein. In the table there are roughly 640,000 distinct CDR3 sequences, approximately 30% of which are singletons. The germline CDR1 and CDR2 sequences are LNHNV and YYDKDF (reference sequence). The CDR3 extends over 13 amino acids. With V trimmed by 5 bases and J by 9 bases, 9 bases remained unmatched. This record belongs to a study of blood T cells in healthy people across ages. Study findings and constraints: Per million T cells, TCR beta diversity dropped roughly linearly as age increased. It was held that the diversity estimates obtained from one million T cells were underestimates.

The source is a woman of 80 years or more in good health. Sequenced: blood. The chain employs TRBV15 and TRBJ1-2, with TRBD1 matching 7 bases. Here the CDR3 reads CATSQGGRRSYTF. CDR3 DNA: TGTGCCACCAGCCAAGGGGGCAGGAGGAGCTACACCTTC.